One sample yielded the 4 T cell receptor beta chains listed below, sequenced in a study of blood T cell repertoires in COVID-19. Repertoires were generated with immunoSEQ multiplex PCR, while TCRdb's copy carries only in-frame clones and drops some. This sample carries 300,000 to 350,000 clones, over 70% of them seen once, and the ten largest clones take nearly 6.5%. The specimen sequenced was peripheral blood. These receptors were obtained from a woman aged 45-65 years with COVID-19, enrolled during active disease.

This clone occurred a few times. This chain links TRBV5-4 with TRBJ2-2; 8 positions agree with TRBD2. This CDR3 has 17 residues. V shed 0 bases, J shed 1 base, and the junction held 5 bases outside the gene matches. The V gene's germline CDR1 is SGHNT and CDR2 YYREEE (reference sequence). CDR3 protein: CASSLDGSGKNTGELFF. The CDR3 DNA follows: TGTGCCAGCAGCTTGGATGGTAGCGGGAAGAACACCGGGGAGCTGTTTTTT.

This chain uses TRBV16 with TRBJ1-2, with D hard to call. V lost 0 bases and J lost 2, with 7 bases in between. CDR3 length: 14 amino acids. The germline V gene encodes CDR1 KGHSY and CDR2 FQNENV. CDR3 residues: CASSQSTNNYGYTF. The CDR3 DNA follows: TGTGCCAGCAGCCAATCGACAAACAACTATGGCTACACCTTC. Using reference TRBV16 and TRBJ1-2 for the parts outside the CDR3, the full variable domain is GEEVAQTPKHLVRGEGQKAKLYCAPIKGHSYVFWYQQVLKNEFKFLISFQNENVFDETGMPKERFSAKCLPNSPCSLEIQATKLEDSAVYFCASSQSTNNYGYTFGSGTRLTVV.

This chain connects TRBV14 to TRBJ1-1; 9 nucleotides line up with TRBD1. The CDR3 extends over 15 amino acids. From germline, CDR1 is SGHDN and CDR2 FVKESK. The V and J ends lost 0 bases and 4 bases, in that order; junction bases with no gene match: 3. CDR3: CASSQDRGQGTEAFF. DNA for the CDR3: TGTGCCAGCAGCCAAGATAGGGGACAGGGCACTGAAGCTTTCTTT.

This chain connects TRBV7-6 to TRBJ1-3; D call uncertain. Germline V gives CDR1 SGHVS, CDR2 FNYEAQ. V was trimmed by 1 base and J by 6 bases, leaving 13 bases between them. This CDR3 is built from 15 residues. CDR3 sequence (DNA): TGTGCCAGCAGCTTAGGCGGGTATAGATCAAACACCATATATTTT. Amino acid sequence: CASSLGGYRSNTIYF. The whole variable domain, remainder taken from reference TRBV7-6 and TRBJ1-3, is GAGVSQSPRYKVTKRGQDVALRCDPISGHVSLYWYRQALGQGPEFLTYFNYEAQQDKSGLPNDRFSAERPEGSISTLTIQRTEQRDSAMYRCASSLGGYRSNTIYFGEGSWLTVV.